This passage covers 29 T cell receptor beta chains from one sample sequenced in a study of blood T cell repertoires in COVID-19. Here immunoSEQ multiplex PCR was the method, and the copy in TCRdb shows in-frame clones only, minus some. In the table there are about 87,000 clones, about 85% of which are singletons. Sequencing was done on a sample of peripheral blood. The receptors derive from a woman of 80 years or more with COVID-19, enrolled during active disease.

The genes are TRBV18 and TRBJ2-7; TRBD1 might be the D (5 bases). This CDR3 is 12 amino acids long. In germline, CDR1 is KGHSH, CDR2 LQKENI. With 8 bases removed from V and 5 bases from J, the gap between germline ends came to 13 bases. The CDR3 is CASTLARDEQYF. Here the CDR3 DNA reads TGTGCCAGCACCTTGGCCAGGGACGAGCAGTACTTC.

CDR3 bases: TGTGCCAGTAGTATAGGTGGGACATCACCAAGCGCTTTCTTT. This translates into CASSIGGTSPSAFF. The chain uses TRBV19 and TRBJ1-1, with TRBD1 as a possible D gene (6 bases). The V end lost 1 base, the J end lost 11 bases, and 17 bases lay between the germline ends. The CDR3 totals 14 residues. The germline CDR1 and CDR2 sequences are LNHDA and SQIVND (reference sequence).

This chain uses TRBV7-3 with TRBJ2-3; D not resolved. The CDR3 is made up of 13 amino acids. The germline V gene encodes CDR1 SGHTA and CDR2 FQGTGA. Between the trimmed V and J ends, which lost 4 bases and 5 bases, there was a span of 10 bases. The DNA of the CDR3 is TGTGCCAGCAGCTCCTCCGTATTAGATACGCAGTATTTT. It codes for CASSSSVLDTQYF. The complete variable domain, with remaining parts taken from reference TRBV7-3 and TRBJ2-3, reads GAGVSQTPSNKVTEKGKYVELRCDPISGHTALYWYRQSLGQGPEFLIYFQGTGAADDSGLPNDRFFAVRPEGSVSTLKIQRTERGDSAVYLCASSSSVLDTQYFGPGTRLTVL.

This clone is a singleton in its sample. The V call is TRBV5-1, the J call TRBJ1-2, with D possibly matching TRBD1 (6 bases). V was trimmed by 6 bases and J by 6 bases, leaving 12 bases between them. In germline, CDR1 is SGHRS, CDR2 YFSETQ. CDR3 length: 12 residues. CDR3 coding DNA: TGCGCCAGCAAACAGGGTGTAGATGGCTACACCTTC. Translation: CASKQGVDGYTF.

The J gene is TRBJ2-3, the V gene TRBV5-6; 9 nucleotides agree with TRBD1. The ends lost 4 bases at V and 2 bases at J; junction bases unmatched: 8. Germline lookup yields CDR1 SGHDT and CDR2 YYEEEE. CDR3 length: 16 amino acids. CDR3 residues: CASSGHRGLITDTQYF. The DNA for the CDR3 is TGTGCCAGCAGCGGACACAGGGGGCTGATCACAGATACGCAGTATTTT.

V and J are TRBV30 and TRBJ1-6; TRBD1 matches 8 bases. The length of the CDR3 is 15 residues. Germline lookup yields CDR1 GTSNPN and CDR2 SVGIG (reference sequence). Trimming took 4 bases from V and 9 from J; bases not matched to a gene: 11. In DNA, the CDR3 is TGTGCCTGGACTGTTGGACAGGGCTCGGGTTCACCCCTCCACTTT. Translated, it gives CAWTVGQGSGSPLHF.

V gene TRBV9 combines with J gene TRBJ2-7; weak D call: TRBD2 (6 bases). Germline loops: CDR1 SGDLS, CDR2 YYNGEE. This CDR3 has 15 residues. V lost 2 bases to trimming and J lost 4 bases, with 16 bases between them. The DNA of the CDR3 is TGTGCCAGCAGCGTTACCCCCCGGGGGATGTACGAGCAGTACTTC. It specifies CASSVTPRGMYEQYF.

The chain has TRBV6-5 and TRBJ2-5, with D perhaps TRBD1 (5 bases). The germline CDR1 and CDR2 sequences are MNHEY and SVGAGI. The V end was cut by 1 base, the J end by 5 bases, with 14 bases between. The CDR3 is 15 residues long. CDR3 coding DNA: TGTGCCAGCAGTTACTTGGGTCAGGGCTTGGAGACCCAGTACTTC. It encodes CASSYLGQGLETQYF.

This chain joins TRBV2 and TRBJ2-7; TRBD2 is a possible D gene (5 bases). Per the germline V gene, CDR1 is SNHLY and CDR2 is FYNNEI. V dropped 7 bases and J dropped 0 bases, with 10 bases sitting between them. The CDR3 spans 13 residues. The CDR3 reads CASTQEVSYEQYF. The CDR3 DNA reads as TGTGCCAGCACCCAGGAGGTCTCCTACGAGCAGTACTTC.

The gene calls are TRBV19 and TRBJ1-2; no clear D. Germline V gives CDR1 LNHDA, CDR2 SQIVND (reference sequence). The CDR3 extends over 16 amino acids. Trimming shortened V by 7 bases and J by 2 bases, and 20 bases separated the two germline ends. DNA for the CDR3: TGTGCCAGTACGGGATTCCTAGGAGGGATAAACTATGGCTACACCTTC. Encoded protein: CASTGFLGGINYGYTF.

V gene TRBV30 combines with J gene TRBJ2-7; tentative D call: TRBD2 (5 bases). V was shortened by 8 bases and J by 1 base, with 12 bases between the two germline ends. Per germline, CDR1 GTSNPN and CDR2 SVGIG (reference sequence). This CDR3 contains 12 residues. CDR3 sequence reads: CAGAGVSYEQYF. CDR3 DNA sequence: TGTGCCGGCGCCGGGGTGTCCTACGAGCAGTACTTC.

This rearrangement joins TRBV7-2 to TRBJ2-1; TRBD1 might be the D (5 bases). The CDR3 is 13 amino acids. V was trimmed by 3 bases and J by 4 bases, leaving 7 bases between them. CDR1 and CDR2 (germline): SGHTA, FQGNSA. The CDR3 spells CASSLDTYNEQFF. The CDR3 DNA reads TGTGCCAGCAGCTTGGACACGTACAATGAGCAGTTCTTC.

This chain uses TRBV20-1 with TRBJ1-3; D is unclear. The V gene lost 6 bases and the J gene lost 3 bases, with 6 bases spanning the gap. The V gene's germline CDR1 is DFQATT and CDR2 SNEGSKA (reference sequence). This CDR3 comprises 11 residues. CDR3 region: CSASFGNTIYF. The CDR3 coding sequence is TGCAGTGCCTCGTTTGGAAACACCATATATTTT.

The chain carries TRBV7-8 and TRBJ2-1, with TRBD1 matching over 12 bases. V dropped 1 base and J dropped 1; count of bases not matched to a gene: 2. CDR3 length: 17 amino acids. CDR1 and CDR2 from the germline V gene are SGHVS and FQNEAQ. As DNA, the CDR3 is TGTGCCAGCAGCTTAGTGGGACAGGGGGCGTCCTACAATGAGCAGTTCTTC. This sequence encodes CASSLVGQGASYNEQFF.

This chain connects TRBV2 to TRBJ2-7; possibly TRBD2 for D (5 bases). Trimming took off 2 bases at V and 3 bases at J, with 14 bases between the two ends. CDR1 and CDR2 from the germline V gene are SNHLY and FYNNEI. The CDR3 totals 15 residues. The CDR3 protein is CASSELGSTSYEQYF. Here the CDR3 DNA reads TGTGCCAGCAGTGAACTGGGTAGTACTAGCTACGAGCAGTACTTC.

The genes are TRBV19 and TRBJ1-5; D is uncertain. CDR3 size: 13 residues. Germline lookup yields CDR1 LNHDA and CDR2 SQIVND (reference sequence). V was pared by 2 bases and J by 6 bases, with 8 bases between. The CDR3 coding sequence is TGTGCCAGTAGTATAACTGGGCCTCAGCCCCAGCATTTT. This gives the protein CASSITGPQPQHF.

This clone was counted once. The rearrangement joins TRBV6-2 or TRBV6-3 to TRBJ2-7, with 9 bases identical to TRBD2. The germline V gene has CDR1 MNHEY and CDR2 SVGEGT. The junction had 7 bases not matched to a gene; V was cut back by 2 bases and J by 2 bases. This CDR3 spans 16 amino acids. CDR3 in DNA: TGTGCCAGCAGTTACGGGGGACTAGCACAGCCCTACGAGCAGTACTTC. This codes for CASSYGGLAQPYEQYF.

The rearrangement uses TRBV27 and TRBJ1-1; D possibly corresponds to TRBD1 (5 bases). The CDR3 is made up of 14 amino acids. V lost 5 bases to trimming and J lost 11 bases, with 21 bases between them. The germline V gene encodes CDR1 MNHEY and CDR2 SMNVEV (reference sequence). This CDR3 reads CASSPSGGPQRAFF. CDR3 DNA: TGTGCCAGCAGTCCCTCCGGGGGTCCTCAACGGGCTTTCTTT.

The chain couples TRBV29-1 to TRBJ1-3; tentative D call: TRBD1 (5 bases). The V and J ends lost 7 bases and 0 bases respectively, with 16 bases between them. CDR1 is SQVTM and CDR2 is ANQGSEA in the germline V gene. The length of the CDR3 is 15 residues. In DNA form, the CDR3 reads TGCAGCGCGTTCGGGACTGCGGACTCTGGAAACACCATATATTTT. Its translation: CSAFGTADSGNTIYF.

The V call is TRBV9, the J call TRBJ1-4; TRBD1 might be the D (6 bases). Germline V gives CDR1 SGDLS, CDR2 YYNGEE. This CDR3 has 14 amino acids. V lost 1 base and J 8 bases, leaving 12 bases between the germline ends. The CDR3 DNA reads TGTGCCAGCAGCGTAACAGGGTCGGGGGAAAAACTGTTTTTT. Protein sequence: CASSVTGSGEKLFF.

The J gene is TRBJ1-2, the V gene TRBV5-6; D possibly corresponds to TRBD1 (6 bases). This CDR3 region has 12 residues. V was trimmed by 6 bases and J by 7 bases, leaving 13 bases between them. Germline V gene lookup returns CDR1 SGHDT and CDR2 YYEEEE. The CDR3 reads CASTLGAGGYTF. CDR3 coding DNA: TGTGCCAGCACCCTGGGGGCGGGTGGCTACACCTTC.

V is TRBV3-1 (or the pseudogene TRBV3-2) and J is TRBJ1-1; a weak D match, TRBD1 (5 bases). The CDR3 has 14 residues. Germline CDR1 and CDR2: LGHDT and YNNKEL (reference sequence). V shed 5 bases and J shed 8 bases, with 18 bases lying between them. The CDR3, as DNA: TGTGCCAGCAGCGTAGGGGCAGGTATCCGAGAAGCTTTCTTT. Its protein product is CASSVGAGIREAFF.

The rearrangement uses TRBV6-6 and TRBJ2-1; 10 nucleotides agree with TRBD2. Germline assignment: CDR1 MNHNY and CDR2 SVGAGI (reference sequence). With V trimmed by 0 bases and J by 7 bases, 3 bases remained unmatched. This CDR3 is 15 amino acids long. Written as DNA, the CDR3 is TGTGCCAGCAGTTACTCGACTAGCGGGTTGAATGAGCAGTTCTTC. Translation: CASSYSTSGLNEQFF.

The chain recombines TRBV29-1 with TRBJ2-7, with 9 bases identical to TRBD1. The CDR3 is made up of 13 amino acids. After removal of 7 bases from V and 6 bases from J, the junction contained 10 bases not matched to a gene. Germline assignment: CDR1 SQVTM and CDR2 ANQGSEA. The CDR3 DNA reads TGCAGCGCCGCCGGGACAGGGAGGCTCGAGCAGTACTTC. Protein: CSAAGTGRLEQYF.

The chain has TRBV19 and TRBJ1-2; no definite D call. This CDR3 spans 12 amino acids. Trimming removed 5 bases from V and 0 bases from J, with 4 bases in between. From germline, CDR1 is LNHDA and CDR2 SQIVND (reference sequence). The CDR3 DNA reads TGTGCCAGTAGTCCAGCTAACTATGGCTACACCTTC. Translated: CASSPANYGYTF.

This chain joins TRBV18 and TRBJ2-7; D might be TRBD1 (6 bases). Germline loops: CDR1 KGHSH, CDR2 LQKENI. V lost 1 base, J lost 5 bases, and 15 bases lay in between. The CDR3 contains 15 residues. CDR3 amino acids: CASSPLGHSTNEQYF. CDR3 DNA sequence: TGTGCCAGCTCACCACTGGGACACTCCACGAACGAGCAGTACTTC.

This sequence joins TRBV7-2 and TRBJ1-2; perhaps TRBD1 as D (5 bases). Between the trimmed V and J ends, which lost 2 bases and 8 bases, there was a span of 21 bases. This CDR3 comprises 16 residues. Germline V gene lookup returns CDR1 SGHTA and CDR2 FQGNSA. CDR3 sequence reads: CASSLLLGGGAQGYTF. The CDR3 DNA reads as TGTGCCAGCAGCTTACTTTTGGGGGGAGGGGCTCAAGGCTACACCTTC.

This chain connects TRBV10-1 to TRBJ2-1, with 7 bases lining up with TRBD2. Germline trimming cut 0 bases from V and 8 bases from J; bases unmatched to any gene: 4. This CDR3 region has 14 residues. The germline CDR1 and CDR2 sequences are WNHNN and SYGVQD (reference sequence). CDR3 in amino acids: CASSESGLADEQFF. CDR3 sequence (DNA): TGCGCCAGCAGTGAGTCGGGTCTAGCGGATGAGCAGTTCTTC.

This chain uses TRBV6-2 or TRBV6-3 with TRBJ1-2; D is unresolved. Germline V lookup: CDR1 MNHEY, CDR2 SVGEGT. The CDR3 runs 13 residues. V was trimmed by 6 bases and J by 7 bases, leaving 15 bases between them. The CDR3 protein is CASSTTSAGGYTF. CDR3 bases: TGTGCCAGCAGCACTACGTCGGCGGGTGGCTACACCTTC.